This TCR beta chain stems from a study of T cells in Graves' hyperthyroidism and ophthalmopathy. Overall study context: Peripheral blood was obtained at initial diagnosis, preceding any treatment. Study-level findings and limits: Most expanded thyroid clonotypes above 0.001 recurred in blood. In validation, the model predicted ophthalmopathy. These predictions came a median approximately 6.5 months before onset.

Looked up from germline, CDR1 is SNHLY and CDR2 is FYNNEI. This CDR3 contains 15 residues. Germline trimming cut 5 bases from V and 3 bases from J; bases unmatched to any gene: 4. Regions amplified from RNA transcripts were the TCR beta CDR3 regions. The HTBI set primed first-round TCR CDR3 RT-PCR. Each CDR3 protein gets one entry after TCRdb re-called the multiplex PCR reads with MiXCR. Among under 550,000 distinct CDR3 sequences listed, just under 20% were seen once. The table lists this clonotype with a few counts. Its antigen is currently unknown. Any patient presenting with uncontrolled infection, other autoimmune disease, pregnancy or lactation was left out.

The chain joins TRBV2 to TRBJ1-5; 10 positions match TRBD1. Sequenced material: blood. The sequence came from a man aged 35-49 years with Graves' ophthalmopathy. The CDR3 protein is CASSQTGGLNQPQHF. CDR3 DNA: TGTGCCAGCAGTCAGACAGGGGGCCTCAATCAGCCCCAGCATTTT.